A selection of T cell receptor beta chains follows, all from one sample in a study of CD8+ T cells in alopecia areata. Sequencing was performed with immunoSEQ multiplex PCR; in TCRdb, only in-frame clones are kept and a portion is missing. There are roughly 200,000 clones in the sample; 53% occur only once, and approximately 10% lies in the top ten. The sequenced sample was CD8+ T cells sorted from blood, obtained at week 24, from a patient treated with tofacitinib. These receptor sequences come from a human donor with alopecia areata. The CDR3 runs from the conserved cysteine through the conserved F or W. A D gene is named only where the DNA matches it firmly. The size entry is marked missing in some rows and otherwise reads once, few, many or a size class.

TRBV5-1	TRBJ2-1	-	-	TGCGCCAGCAGCCCGAGTGGGCCCGACTACAATGAGCAGTTCTTC	CASSPSGPDYNEQFF
TRBV30	TRBJ1-2	-	-	TGTGCCTGGAGTATCGGGGGGCTCTATGGCTACACCTTC	CAWSIGGLYGYTF
TRBV13	TRBJ1-1	-	-	TGTGCCAGCAGCTTAGAGAACAGTGGGGGCACTGAAGCTTTCTTT	CASSLENSGGTEAFF
TRBV5-6	TRBJ1-1	-	-	TGTGCCAGCAGCGGGTCTGGGGTCCCGGGGACTGAAGCTTTCTTT	CASSGSGVPGTEAFF
TRBV6-5	TRBJ2-7	-	-	TGTGCCAGCAGTTACGGGAGCGAAGCCTACGAGCAGTACTTC	CASSYGSEAYEQYF
TRBV10-3	TRBJ1-2	-	-	TGTGCCATCAGTGAGTCGGGCACAGAACTCCATGGCTACACCTTC	CAISESGTELHGYTF
TRBV29-1	TRBJ1-1	-	-	TGCAGCGTGAGGACGGGGGATTACACTGAAGCTTTCTTT	CSVRTGDYTEAFF
TRBV11-2	TRBJ2-2	-	-	TGTGCCAGCAGCTTAGTGCTGGACTCCACCGGGGAGCTGTTTTTT	CASSLVLDSTGELFF
TRBV5-1	TRBJ1-2	TRBD1	-	TGCGCCAGCAGCCCCGAGCGTGGACAGGGGAACTATGGCTACACCTTC	CASSPERGQGNYGYTF
TRBV30	TRBJ2-3	-	-	TGTGCCTGGAGTGCCATGAGGGGCACAGATACGCAGTATTTT	CAWSAMRGTDTQYF
TRBV5-1	TRBJ2-3	-	-	TGCGCCAGCAGCCAGCTCAGGGGTATCGCAGATACGCAGTATTTT	CASSQLRGIADTQYF
TRBV4-3	TRBJ2-1	-	-	TGCGCCAGCAGCCCTCGTGGGTTTGCCGACAATGAGCAGTTCTTC	CASSPRGFADNEQFF
TRBV21-1	TRBJ1-1	-	-	TGTGCCAGCCCCCAGAGGGACAGAGAGAACACTGAAGCTTTCTTT	CASPQRDRENTEAFF
TRBV6-5	TRBJ2-1	-	few	TGTGCCAGCAGTTACCCCGGGGGGCGGGAGTTCTTC	CASSYPGGREFF
TRBV7-6	TRBJ2-5	-	-	TGTGCCAGCAGCCCGACCCGGGGTATGAAAGAGACCCAGTACTTC	CASSPTRGMKETQYF
TRBV4-3	TRBJ2-3	-	few	TGCGCCAGCAGCCAAGATTGGGGGGCCGATGGAGATACGCAGTATTTT	CASSQDWGADGDTQYF
TRBV25-1	TRBJ2-5	TRBD1	-	TGTGCCAGCATAGGAGGACAGGGGGCTGTCGAGACCCAGTACTTC	CASIGGQGAVETQYF
TRBV5-1	TRBJ2-1	-	-	TGCGCCAGCAGCGGAGGGGATAAAATTAATGAGCAGTTCTTC	CASSGGDKINEQFF
TRBV7-9	TRBJ2-1	TRBD1	once	TGTGCCAGCAGCTTCAGTTCCCTAGGGGGGACAGGGGATAATGAGCAGTTCTTC	CASSFSSLGGTGDNEQFF
TRBV6-6	TRBJ2-7	-	-	TGTGCCAGCAGTGCAGGGACCTCCTACGAGCAGTACTTC	CASSAGTSYEQYF
TRBV29-1	TRBJ2-7	-	few	TGCAGCGTTGAAGGTAGCAACCCCTACGAGCAGTACTTC	CSVEGSNPYEQYF
TRBV9	TRBJ1-1	-	-	TGTGCCAGCACCCCAAGGGACAAACAGAACACTGAAGCTTTCTTT	CASTPRDKQNTEAFF
TRBV7-3	TRBJ2-5	-	-	TGTGCCAGCAGCTACCAGGCGGGTCCCCAAGAGACCCAGTACTTC	CASSYQAGPQETQYF
TRBV4-3	TRBJ2-7	-	-	TGCGCCAGCAGCCAAGATACCGGTACCTACGAGCAGTACTTC	CASSQDTGTYEQYF
TRBV19	TRBJ1-5	-	-	TGTGCCAGTAAATCGGGGGGACAGCCCCAGCATTTT	CASKSGGQPQHF
TRBV7-6	TRBJ2-5	-	few	TGTGCCAGCAGCCCAACACTCCAGTACCAAGAGACCCAGTACTTC	CASSPTLQYQETQYF
TRBV4-3	TRBJ2-3	-	few	TGCGCCAGCAGCCAAGAAAGGGGTAGGAATCTTGATACGCAGTATTTT	CASSQERGRNLDTQYF
TRBV29-1	TRBJ2-1	-	-	TGCAGCGTTCGTCAGGACAGTGGGGACAATGAGCAGTTCTTC	CSVRQDSGDNEQFF
TRBV21-1	TRBJ2-7	-	-	TGTGCCAGCAGGGACAGTCCGACCTACGAGCAGTACTTC	CASRDSPTYEQYF
TRBV30	TRBJ2-3	-	-	TGTGCCTGGAGTGTCGGTCGGAACACAGATACGCAGTATTTT	CAWSVGRNTDTQYF
TRBV30	TRBJ2-7	-	once	TGTGCCTGGAGTGTTGCGGGGCGAGGTGAGCAGTACTTC	CAWSVAGRGEQYF
TRBV30	TRBJ1-1	-	few	TGTGCCTGGGATACGGCGGGCTTCGCTGAAGCTTTCTTT	CAWDTAGFAEAFF
TRBV30	TRBJ1-2	-	-	TGTGCCTGGAGTGTAGCGGGGATCCGCTATGGCTACACCTTC	CAWSVAGIRYGYTF
TRBV2	TRBJ2-7	-	few	TGTGCGCAATCCGGCCGGGCCGACTCCTACGAGCAGTACTTC	CAQSGRADSYEQYF
TRBV15	TRBJ2-3	-	-	TGTGCCACCAGCAGCAGTTCAGATACGCAGTATTTT	CATSSSSDTQYF
TRBV2	TRBJ2-3	-	-	TGTGCCAGCATGGATCTACTCACAGATACGCAGTATTTT	CASMDLLTDTQYF
TRBV2	TRBJ2-6	-	few	TGTGCCAGCAGTGGGGATCGAAAGACAGGCTCTGGGGCCAACGTCCTGACTTTC	CASSGDRKTGSGANVLTF
TRBV6-6	TRBJ2-1	-	-	TGTGCCAGCACCCTAAACAATGAGCAGTTCTTC	CASTLNNEQFF
TRBV27	TRBJ1-5	-	-	TGTGCCAGCAGTTTACTCGCAGGGGATCAGCCCCAGCATTTT	CASSLLAGDQPQHF
TRBV2	TRBJ1-1	-	once	TGTGCCAGCAGTGAAGGAGGGGAGGGATCGCCTTTCTTT	CASSEGGEGSPFF
TRBV9	TRBJ2-7	-	few	TGTGCCAGCAGCGTAGGGATCGGGACCTACGAGCAGTACTTC	CASSVGIGTYEQYF
TRBV6-5	TRBJ1-1	-	-	TGTGCCAGCAGTTATTTACGGAGGACTGAAGCTTTCTTT	CASSYLRRTEAFF
TRBV4-3	TRBJ2-7	-	few	TGCGCCAGCATTCCTCTAAGAAAGCAGTACTTC	CASIPLRKQYF
TRBV12-5	TRBJ1-1	-	-	TGTGCTAGTGGTCCCGCCGGAACTGAAGCTTTCTTT	CASGPAGTEAFF
TRBV19	TRBJ2-2	-	-	TGTGCCAGTAGTATAGGAGGGAACACCGGGGAGCTGTTTTTT	CASSIGGNTGELFF
TRBV10-2	TRBJ2-7	TRBD2	few	TGCGCCAGCAGTGAGGGGGGGGACGAGCAGTACTTC	CASSEGGDEQYF